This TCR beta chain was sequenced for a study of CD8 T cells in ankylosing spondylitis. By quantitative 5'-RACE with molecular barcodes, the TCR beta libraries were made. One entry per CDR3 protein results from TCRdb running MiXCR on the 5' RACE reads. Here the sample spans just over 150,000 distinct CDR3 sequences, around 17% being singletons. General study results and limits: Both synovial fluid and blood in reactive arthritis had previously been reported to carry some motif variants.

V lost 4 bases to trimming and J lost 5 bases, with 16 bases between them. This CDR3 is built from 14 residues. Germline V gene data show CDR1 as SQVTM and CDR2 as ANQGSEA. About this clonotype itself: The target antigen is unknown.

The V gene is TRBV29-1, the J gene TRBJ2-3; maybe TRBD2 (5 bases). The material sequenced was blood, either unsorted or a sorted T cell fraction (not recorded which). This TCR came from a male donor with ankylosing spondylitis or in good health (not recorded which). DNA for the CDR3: TGCAGCGTTGTCAGAGTGGGAGATGTAGATACGCAGTATTTT. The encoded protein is CSVVRVGDVDTQYF.